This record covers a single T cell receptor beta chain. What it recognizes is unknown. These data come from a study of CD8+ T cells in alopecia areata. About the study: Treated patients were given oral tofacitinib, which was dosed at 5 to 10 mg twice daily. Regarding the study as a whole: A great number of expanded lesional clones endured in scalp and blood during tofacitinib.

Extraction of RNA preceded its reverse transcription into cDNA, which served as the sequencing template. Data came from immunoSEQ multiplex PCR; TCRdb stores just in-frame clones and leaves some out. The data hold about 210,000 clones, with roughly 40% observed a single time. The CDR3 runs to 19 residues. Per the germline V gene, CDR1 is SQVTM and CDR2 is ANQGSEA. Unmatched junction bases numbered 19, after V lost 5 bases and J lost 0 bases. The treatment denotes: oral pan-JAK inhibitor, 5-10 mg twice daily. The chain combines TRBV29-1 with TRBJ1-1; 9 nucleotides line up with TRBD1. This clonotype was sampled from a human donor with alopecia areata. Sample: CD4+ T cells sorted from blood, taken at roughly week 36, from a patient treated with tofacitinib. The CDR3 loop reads CSVFVWTGEISRMNTEAFF. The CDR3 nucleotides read TGCAGCGTTTTCGTTTGGACAGGGGAAATCTCGAGGATGAACACTGAAGCTTTCTTT.